This T cell receptor beta chain originates from a study of blood T cell repertoires in COVID-19. Study overall: PBMCs, B-cell-depleted T cells, or T cells were the source of the cDNA or gDNA that made up the material.

As handled by the study authors: Reference gene primer amplification in the assay estimated nucleated cell counts. Data came from immunoSEQ multiplex PCR; TCRdb stores just in-frame clones and leaves some out. The DNA was the basis for D and trimming; V, J and clone size are from that table. The data show more than 95,000 clones, about three quarters seen once. V was pared by 0 bases and J by 4 bases, with 18 bases between. This CDR3 has 17 amino acids. CDR1 is SQVTM, CDR2 ANQGSEA, per germline. This sequence was found in a woman in her 70s with acute or convalescent COVID-19. The sequenced sample was peripheral blood. The V gene is TRBV29-1, the J gene TRBJ2-2; possible D gene TRBD2, 7 bases. In nucleotides, the CDR3 is TGCAGCGTTGAAGATTGGGGGGGCGCATCTGCCACCGGGGAGCTGTTTTTT. Protein product: CSVEDWGGASATGELFF.